This T cell receptor beta chain was observed in a study of blood T cell repertoires in COVID-19. Study at large: Cohort 3 donors counted as recovered after two negative PCRs, clearance, or resolved symptoms. COVID-19 samples collected from the United States, Italy and Spain covered acute and convalescent phases.

This CDR3 has 15 amino acids. The trim removed 4 bases at V and 9 bases at J, leaving 9 bases unmatched. Per the germline V gene, CDR1 is SGHRS and CDR2 is YFSETQ. Assay used: immunoSEQ multiplex PCR; TCRdb lists only in-frame clones, some missing. The sample comprises some 200,000 clones, more than 75% of which are singletons, and roughly 7.1% rests with the top ten. All enrollees were roughly 18 to 89 years old and from roughly 22 US areas. Participants were placed into cohorts based on the clinical history they reported. The TCR sequence derives from a man under 40 in a cohort exposed to, infected with or recovered from COVID-19 (not recorded which). Sequencing used PBMCs or T cells enriched from blood (not recorded which). This chain connects TRBV5-1 to TRBJ2-1, with 11 bases lining up with TRBD1. The CDR3 nucleotides are TGCGCCAGCAGCCCTGGACAGGGGGCTTGGATTGAGCAGTTCTTC. Its protein is CASSPGQGAWIEQFF.